This T cell receptor (beta chain) was sequenced in a study of CD8 T cells in Susac syndrome. Reverse transcription used roughly 0.5 to 1 ug RNA and random hexamers. MiXCR, applied by TCRdb to the immunoSEQ multiplex PCR reads, yields one record per CDR3 protein. The data contain 1,500 to 2,000 distinct CDR3 sequences, roughly 64% of them singletons. The markers CD27 and CD45RA, used in staining, defined memory subsets for TEMRA sorting. Negative isolation was used for CD8+ and CD4+ T cells, and FACS enrichment was applied to TEMRA cells. V dropped 4 bases and J dropped 8; count of bases not matched to a gene: 11. The CDR3 runs 15 residues. Germline V CDR1 and CDR2: SEHNR, FQNEAQ (reference sequence).

The chain uses TRBV7-9 and TRBJ1-2; 9 bases agree with TRBD1. The specimen sequenced was CD8+ TEMRA cells from PBMCs. Sample subset: FACS-sorted terminally differentiated effector memory CD8+ T cells re-expressing CD45RA (CD8+ TEMRA). This TCR derives from a human donor with Susac syndrome. CDR3 sequence (DNA): TGTGCCAGCAGCTCCGGGACAGGGAGGCTTGGCGGCTACACCTTC. Translating it yields CASSSGTGRLGGYTF.